Below, 18 T cell receptor beta chains from the same sample are listed, as sequenced in a study of identical twins' blood T cells. TCRdb itself ran the 5' RACE reads through MiXCR, one entry per CDR3 protein. The table lists 350,000 to 450,000 distinct CDR3 sequences, roughly 27% of them singletons. Sequencing was performed on PBMCs. Source of these receptors: a woman between 18 and 55 years old in good health.

The chain couples TRBV10-3 to TRBJ1-5; 9 bases are shared with TRBD1. The V gene end was trimmed by 10 bases and the J gene end by 8 bases; junction bases not matched to a gene: 21. The CDR3 is 17 amino acids. Germline loops: CDR1 ENHRY, CDR2 SYGVKD. The CDR3 sequence: CATPTFVTGGRIKPQHF. In nucleotides, the CDR3 is TGTGCCACCCCGACCTTTGTAACAGGGGGCCGTATAAAGCCCCAGCATTTT.

This clonotype was picked up a small number of times. V gene TRBV20-1 combines with J gene TRBJ1-2; unclear D gene. CDR1 is DFQATT and CDR2 is SNEGSKA in the germline V gene (reference sequence). This CDR3 comprises 12 residues. V lost 1 base and J 2 bases, leaving 5 bases between the germline ends. Here the CDR3 DNA reads TGCAGTGCTAGAGGGGCAAACTATGGCTACACCTTC. Translated, it gives CSARGANYGYTF.

This chain uses TRBV6-5 with TRBJ2-3; TRBD1 matches at 8 bases. Trimming removed 5 bases from V and 5 bases from J; junction bases left unmatched: 6. Per the germline V gene, CDR1 is MNHEY and CDR2 is SVGAGI. The CDR3 spans 14 residues. Written as DNA, the CDR3 is TGTGCCAGCAGTAAGGCAGGGGGCCTAGATACGCAGTATTTT. Protein product: CASSKAGGLDTQYF.

This clonotype came up a few times. This rearrangement joins TRBV29-1 to TRBJ2-1; D might be TRBD1 or TRBD2, each matching 5 bases. Germline assignment: CDR1 SQVTM and CDR2 ANQGSEA. The CDR3 runs to 12 residues. With 7 bases removed from V and 9 bases from J, the gap between germline ends came to 16 bases. The CDR3 here is CSAGDPSFEQFF. The CDR3 region has the DNA TGCAGCGCTGGGGACCCTTCCTTTGAGCAGTTCTTC.

Here the CDR3 reads CASSHTFAEAFF. The CDR3 DNA is TGTGCCAGTTCCCACACGTTTGCTGAAGCTTTCTTT. This chain joins TRBV19 and TRBJ1-1; D gene uncertain. Germline V gives CDR1 LNHDA, CDR2 SQIVND (reference sequence). The CDR3 has 12 residues. Trimming left V 8 bases short and J 6 bases short, with 13 bases between.

V usage is TRBV12-5 and J usage is TRBJ1-3, with no clear D. The V gene lost 0 bases and the J gene lost 6 bases, with 15 bases spanning the gap. This CDR3 spans 16 amino acids. From germline, CDR1 is LGHNT and CDR2 FRNRAP. This CDR3 reads CASGLVILGYENTIYF. DNA for the CDR3: TGTGCTAGTGGTTTGGTAATCCTAGGCTACGAAAACACCATATATTTT.

The chain couples TRBV12-3 or TRBV12-4 to TRBJ1-1, with no clear D. This CDR3 has 15 amino acids. The V end was cut by 2 bases, the J end by 0 bases, with 10 bases between. CDR3 DNA: TGTGCCAGCAGTTTAAGCGACCGACTGAACACTGAAGCTTTCTTT. It is translated as CASSLSDRLNTEAFF.

This clonotype was counted between two and nine times. The rearrangement uses TRBV5-5 and TRBJ2-2; D may correspond to TRBD1 or TRBD2 (5 bases each). V lost 1 base to trimming and J lost 2 bases, with 9 bases between them. The CDR3 is 15 residues long. Per germline, CDR1 SGHKS and CDR2 YYEKEE (reference sequence). Here the CDR3 DNA reads TGTGCCAGCAGCTTGACGGGGCAAAACACCGGGGAGCTGTTTTTT. Its translation: CASSLTGQNTGELFF. Based on the CDR3 plus reference TRBV5-5 and TRBJ2-2, the full variable domain is DAGVTQSPTHLIKTRGQQVTLRCSPISGHKSVSWYQQVLGQGPQFIFQYYEKEERGRGNFPDRFSARQFPNYSSELNVNALLLGDSALYLCASSLTGQNTGELFFGEGSRLTVL.

This clonotype was seen ten or more times. V and J are TRBV20-1 and TRBJ2-1; D is unclear. Germline CDR1 and CDR2: DFQATT and SNEGSKA (reference sequence). Between the trimmed V and J ends, which lost 3 bases and 5 bases, there was a span of 11 bases. The length of the CDR3 is 13 residues. The CDR3 loop reads CSARRQFHNEQFF. CDR3 sequence (DNA): TGCAGTGCTAGGAGGCAGTTCCACAATGAGCAGTTCTTC.

This clonotype occurred many times. V usage is TRBV4-1 and J usage is TRBJ2-3, with 7 positions matching TRBD1. Trimming at V came to 1 base and at J to 7 bases, leaving 14 bases not matched to a gene. The CDR3 spans 17 residues. Germline V lookup: CDR1 MGHRA, CDR2 YSYEKL. CDR3 sequence: CASSQGNRQGRSNTQYF. The CDR3 DNA is TGCGCCAGCAGCCAAGGAAACCGACAGGGACGATCGAATACGCAGTATTTT.

Comments on this clonotype: A much larger clone differs by one base, so this may be a read error. V usage is TRBV13 and J usage is TRBJ1-5; tentatively, D is TRBD1 (5 bases). This CDR3 region has 14 residues. The V end lost 5 bases, the J end lost 5 bases, and 13 bases lay between the germline ends. From germline, CDR1 is PRHDT and CDR2 FYEKMQ (reference sequence). The CDR3 DNA sequence: TGTGCCAGCAGCATAGACTGGGGCCATCAGCCCCAGCATTTT. This translates into CASSIDWGHQPQHF.

The genes are TRBV29-1 and TRBJ2-1; D possibly corresponds to TRBD2 (7 bases). CDR3 length: 14 residues. The ends were cut back, 6 bases at V and 6 bases at J, with 18 bases in the middle. Germline CDR1 is SQVTM and CDR2 is ANQGSEA. The DNA for the CDR3 is TGCAGCGTCGAGGGGGGGCGGATTGCCAATGAGCAGTTCTTC. Translation: CSVEGGRIANEQFF.

This clonotype was observed a handful of times. V gene TRBV7-6 combines with J gene TRBJ1-5, with D tentatively TRBD1 (6 bases). CDR1 and CDR2 from the germline V gene are SGHVS and FNYEAQ. The CDR3 is 15 residues long. Between the trimmed V and J ends, which lost 4 bases and 6 bases, there was a span of 16 bases. The CDR3 DNA reads as TGTGCCAGCAGCTCGAGCCCCAGGGGTAGTCAGCCCCAGCATTTT. It is translated as CASSSSPRGSQPQHF.

On this clonotype itself: Germline and junction disagree at one end, which may indicate a read error. The rearrangement uses TRBV5-1 and TRBJ1-1; D uncertain. CDR1 is SGHRS, CDR2 YFSETQ, per germline. The CDR3 is 15 amino acids. CDR3 coding DNA: TGCGCCAGCAGCTTGGGCCTATATATGAACACTGAATCTTTCTTT. Encoded protein: CASSLGLYMNTESFF.

This clonotype was observed a handful of times. The rearrangement links TRBV9 to TRBJ2-2; D might be TRBD1 (5 bases). Germline V gene data show CDR1 as SGDLS and CDR2 as YYNGEE. The CDR3 is 15 residues long. Trimming cost V 4 bases and J 1 base, with 11 bases left between them. CDR3 coding DNA: TGTGCCAGCAGCCCACAAGACAGGAACACCGGGGAGCTGTTTTTT. This sequence encodes CASSPQDRNTGELFF.

The chain joins TRBV20-1 to TRBJ2-2; 9 positions agree with TRBD1. The CDR3 runs to 14 residues. After removal of 6 bases from V and 4 bases from J, the junction contained 6 bases not matched to a gene. The germline V gene encodes CDR1 DFQATT and CDR2 SNEGSKA (reference sequence). The CDR3 is CSASDRGGTGELFF. Written as DNA, the CDR3 is TGCAGTGCATCGGACAGGGGTGGCACCGGGGAGCTGTTTTTT.

The rearrangement uses TRBV19 and TRBJ2-3; 7 nucleotides match TRBD2. The CDR3 is 14 amino acids. V gave up 5 bases and J gave up 3 bases; unmatched junction bases: 5. The V gene's germline CDR1 is LNHDA and CDR2 SQIVND (reference sequence). This CDR3 reads CASSGKAGTDTQYF. Written as DNA, the CDR3 is TGTGCCAGTAGTGGGAAAGCGGGAACAGATACGCAGTATTTT.

Many counts were recorded for this clonotype. DNA of the CDR3: TGCAGCGTTGGGCGGGACGGTAGGAACACTGAAGCTTTCTTT. Translated, it gives CSVGRDGRNTEAFF. The chain links TRBV29-1 to TRBJ1-1, with TRBD1 as a possible D gene (5 bases). CDR3 length equals 14 residues. Trimming cost V 4 bases and J 1 base, with 13 bases left between them. Germline lookup yields CDR1 SQVTM and CDR2 ANQGSEA.